This TCR beta chain was sequenced during a study of blood T cell repertoires in COVID-19. The V gene's germline CDR1 is SGHRS and CDR2 YFSETQ. V gave up 4 bases and J gave up 2 bases; unmatched junction bases: 8. The CDR3 runs 15 residues. The data were produced by immunoSEQ multiplex PCR, yet TCRdb's version contains in-frame clones alone and is incomplete. The sample has roughly 220,000 clones; under 90% are singletons. The chain has TRBV5-1 and TRBJ2-7; 8 bases agree with TRBD1. The sequence was collected from a woman aged 55-69 years who had recovered from COVID-19. Sequenced input: peripheral blood. CDR3: CASSIPGTGTYEQYF. The CDR3 DNA is TGCGCCAGCAGCATCCCCGGGACAGGCACCTACGAGCAGTACTTC. Looking up the rest from reference TRBV5-1 and TRBJ2-7 gives the full variable domain: KAGVTQTPRYLIKTRGQQVTLSCSPISGHRSVSWYQQTPGQGLQFLFEYFSETQRNKGNFPGRFSGRQFSNSRSEMNVSTLELGDSALYLCASSIPGTGTYEQYFGPGTRLTVT.